These 21 T cell receptor beta chains share one sample of origin, sequenced in a study of T cell changes during pregnancy in multiple sclerosis. Repertoires were generated with immunoSEQ multiplex PCR, while TCRdb's copy carries only in-frame clones and drops some. The sample carries about 66,000 clones, 91% recorded once. The sequences come from CD8+ T cells from peripheral blood mononuclear cells, collected before pregnancy. The receptors originated from a female donor with multiple sclerosis, enrolled in a pregnancy study.

V usage is TRBV4-1 and J usage is TRBJ2-3; D may be TRBD1 (5 bases). The CDR3 contains 14 residues. Germline V gives CDR1 MGHRA, CDR2 YSYEKL. V was cut by 1 base and J by 4 bases, with 9 bases left in between. CDR3 region: CASSQAWGSDTQYF. Here the CDR3 DNA reads TGCGCCAGCAGCCAAGCATGGGGCTCAGATACGCAGTATTTT.

This chain joins TRBV11-2 and TRBJ2-7; D is perhaps TRBD2 (5 bases). Germline V gene data show CDR1 as SGHAT and CDR2 as FQNNGV. V shed 3 bases and J shed 6 bases, with 9 bases lying between them. This CDR3 is built from 12 residues. CDR3 in DNA: TGTGCCAGCAGCTTGACTATAGGCGAGCAGTACTTC. It specifies CASSLTIGEQYF.

This chain connects TRBV6-4 to TRBJ2-3, with 12 bases fitting TRBD2. The CDR3 sequence is 18 residues long. The V gene's germline CDR1 is MRHNA and CDR2 SNTAGT. V trimming: 0 bases; J trimming: 3 bases; junction bases outside the gene matches: 7. Here the CDR3 reads CASSDSSTSGGPTDTQYF. The CDR3 DNA sequence: TGTGCCAGCAGTGACTCCTCGACTAGCGGGGGCCCGACAGATACGCAGTATTTT.

This chain uses TRBV14 with TRBJ1-2; D is undetermined. The germline CDR1 and CDR2 sequences are SGHDN and FVKESK. The V end was cut by 3 bases, the J end by 8 bases, with 16 bases between. The CDR3 covers 14 residues. The CDR3 is CASSHLAGSGGYTF. CDR3 sequence (DNA): TGTGCCAGCAGCCACTTAGCGGGGTCGGGCGGCTACACCTTC.

The V gene is TRBV11-2, the J gene TRBJ2-5, with 9 bases lining up with TRBD1. The CDR3 is made up of 14 amino acids. Germline CDR1 is SGHAT and CDR2 is FQNNGV. Trimming removed 6 bases from V and 5 bases from J; junction bases left unmatched: 7. As DNA, the CDR3 is TGTGCCAGCAGTTCGTGGACAGGGGACGAGACCCAGTACTTC. Protein sequence: CASSSWTGDETQYF.

The genes are TRBV6-6 and TRBJ2-1; 10 bases line up with TRBD1. With V trimmed by 4 bases and J by 2 bases, 2 bases remained unmatched. Per germline, CDR1 MNHNY and CDR2 SVGAGI (reference sequence). CDR3 length equals 15 residues. The CDR3 loop is CASSFGQGAYNEQFF. In DNA form, the CDR3 reads TGTGCCAGCAGTTTCGGACAGGGGGCCTACAATGAGCAGTTCTTC.

The chain carries TRBV7-9 and TRBJ2-7, with 9 bases aligning to TRBD1. The CDR3 has 14 amino acids. V was pared by 4 bases and J by 5 bases, with 6 bases of the junction left unmatched. In germline, CDR1 is SEHNR, CDR2 FQNEAQ (reference sequence). CDR3 DNA sequence: TGTGCCAGCAGCTCTCCGGGACAGGGAAACGAGCAGTACTTC. This codes for CASSSPGQGNEQYF.

The CDR3 here is CASTDRVYTGELFF. The CDR3 DNA is TGTGCCAGTACGGACAGGGTATACACCGGGGAGCTGTTTTTT. The chain has TRBV19 and TRBJ2-2; TRBD1 agrees at 8 bases. J gave up 3 bases and V 7 bases, and 4 bases lay outside the gene matches. The CDR3 runs to 14 residues. Germline loops: CDR1 LNHDA, CDR2 SQIVND (reference sequence).

The chain links TRBV9 to TRBJ1-1, with 8 bases fitting TRBD1. CDR3 length equals 16 residues. Germline V gives CDR1 SGDLS, CDR2 YYNGEE. V lost 3 bases and J lost 2; bases outside the gene matches: 9. The CDR3 sequence: CASSARGTGLNTEAFF. Here the CDR3 DNA reads TGTGCCAGCAGCGCTCGTGGGACAGGCCTTAACACTGAAGCTTTCTTT. Full variable domain (rest looked up from reference TRBV9 and TRBJ1-1): DSGVTQTPKHLITATGQRVTLRCSPRSGDLSVYWYQQSLDQGLQFLIQYYNGEERAKGNILERFSAQQFPDLHSELNLSSLELGDSALYFCASSARGTGLNTEAFFGQGTRLTVV.

The V gene is TRBV10-1, the J gene TRBJ1-1, with 12 bases matching TRBD1. The CDR3 is made up of 18 amino acids. The trim removed 8 bases at V and 4 bases at J, leaving 17 bases unmatched. The germline V gene encodes CDR1 WNHNN and CDR2 SYGVQD (reference sequence). CDR3 loop: CASAQSGTGGSKFTEAFF. CDR3 nucleotides: TGCGCCAGCGCCCAAAGCGGGACAGGGGGCAGTAAGTTCACTGAAGCTTTCTTT.

The CDR3 DNA is TGTGCCAGCACCACAACCGGCGAGGGGGCATACGAGCAGTACTTC. Its translation: CASTTTGEGAYEQYF. This chain links TRBV21-1 with TRBJ2-7; TRBD1 was called by the table and not checked on the DNA. TRBV21-1 is marked as a pseudogene. This CDR3 has 15 residues.

This chain links TRBV13 with TRBJ2-4; no clear D gene. V gave up 1 base and J gave up 0 bases, with 10 bases separating them. Germline V lookup: CDR1 PRHDT, CDR2 FYEKMQ (reference sequence). The CDR3 is 16 amino acids. The CDR3 is CASSLVQTIAKNIQYF. CDR3 coding DNA: TGTGCCAGCAGCTTAGTACAGACCATAGCCAAAAACATTCAGTACTTC.

The count of this clone is one. CDR3 protein: CAWSGLIRTGGRAGPEKLFF. DNA of the CDR3: TGTGCCTGGAGTGGACTAATACGGACAGGGGGCCGAGCAGGTCCCGAAAAACTGTTTTTT. V is TRBV30 and J is TRBJ1-4, with 11 bases matching TRBD1. Germline V gene data show CDR1 as GTSNPN and CDR2 as SVGIG (reference sequence). This CDR3 has 20 amino acids. Trimming at V came to 1 base and at J to 8 bases, leaving 21 bases not matched to a gene.

This clone was detected once. This sequence joins TRBV28 and TRBJ2-2, with 14 bases aligning to TRBD2. J lost 3 bases, V lost 5 bases, and 8 bases had no gene match. The germline V gene has CDR1 MDHEN and CDR2 SYDVKM. This CDR3 comprises 18 residues. The CDR3 loop reads CASSKTSGGAVDTGELFF. CDR3 DNA: TGTGCCAGCAGTAAGACTAGCGGGGGGGCTGTGGACACCGGGGAGCTGTTTTTT.

V and J are TRBV7-6 and TRBJ2-6, with a weak D call TRBD2 (6 bases). The V end lost 0 bases, the J end lost 0 bases, and 9 bases lay between the germline ends. CDR1 is SGHVS, CDR2 FNYEAQ, per germline. The CDR3 totals 17 residues. The CDR3 sequence is CASSLAGGNSGANVLTF. For the CDR3, the DNA is TGTGCCAGCAGCTTAGCGGGGGGAAACTCTGGGGCCAACGTCCTGACTTTC.

This clone was seen a single time. The chain has TRBV6-5 and TRBJ2-3, with D possibly being TRBD2 (6 bases). The CDR3 loop spans 13 amino acids. Germline V gene data show CDR1 as MNHEY and CDR2 as SVGAGI. V lost 4 bases to trimming and J lost 4 bases, with 9 bases between them. CDR3 region: CASSLRGPDTQYF. CDR3 nucleotide sequence: TGTGCCAGCAGTTTGCGGGGCCCAGATACGCAGTATTTT.

The CDR3 DNA sequence: TGCAGCGTTGAAATCACAGGGCAAGCTTTCTTT. Protein: CSVEITGQAFF. The V and J genes are TRBV29-1 and TRBJ1-1, with D possibly matching TRBD1 (6 bases). This CDR3 is 11 amino acids long. V lost 2 bases to trimming and J lost 9 bases, with 10 bases between them. From germline, CDR1 is SQVTM and CDR2 ANQGSEA. Supplemented by reference TRBV29-1 and TRBJ1-1, the full variable domain reads SAVISQKPSRDICQRGTSLTIQCQVDSQVTMMFWYRQQPGQSLTLIATANQGSEATYESGFVIDKFPISRPNLTFSTLTVSNMSPEDSSIYLCSVEITGQAFFGQGTRLTVV.

The V and J genes are TRBV29-1 and TRBJ2-7, with D possibly matching TRBD1 (5 bases). CDR3 size: 12 residues. Looked up from germline, CDR1 is SQVTM and CDR2 is ANQGSEA. The CDR3 nucleotides are TGCGGGGCATGGGGCAGCCACTACGAGCAGTACTTC. It yields the protein CGAWGSHYEQYF.

This chain connects TRBV6-6 to TRBJ2-1, with D possibly matching TRBD2 (7 bases). CDR3 size: 15 residues. Germline V gene lookup returns CDR1 MNHNY and CDR2 SVGAGI (reference sequence). V lost 0 bases and J 2 bases, leaving 8 bases between the germline ends. Here the CDR3 DNA reads TGTGCCAGCAGTTACTCGCGGGGGCCCTACAATGAGCAGTTCTTC. Amino acid sequence: CASSYSRGPYNEQFF.

The chain recombines TRBV19 with TRBJ2-4; possible D gene TRBD2, 6 bases. V was pared by 3 bases and J by 6 bases, with 15 bases between. Germline CDR1 is LNHDA and CDR2 is SQIVND (reference sequence). The CDR3 is made up of 15 amino acids. CDR3 loop: CASSMTSSLANIQYF. Written as DNA, the CDR3 is TGTGCCAGTAGTATGACTAGTTCCCTAGCAAACATTCAGTACTTC.

The CDR3 nucleotides are TGCGCCAGCAGCCAAGTTGCCGGGGACTATGGCTACACCTTC. Protein product: CASSQVAGDYGYTF. The chain uses TRBV4-1 and TRBJ1-2; D is uncertain. V was clipped by 1 base and J by 3 bases, with 9 bases between them. The CDR3 loop spans 14 amino acids. Germline V gene lookup returns CDR1 MGHRA and CDR2 YSYEKL.